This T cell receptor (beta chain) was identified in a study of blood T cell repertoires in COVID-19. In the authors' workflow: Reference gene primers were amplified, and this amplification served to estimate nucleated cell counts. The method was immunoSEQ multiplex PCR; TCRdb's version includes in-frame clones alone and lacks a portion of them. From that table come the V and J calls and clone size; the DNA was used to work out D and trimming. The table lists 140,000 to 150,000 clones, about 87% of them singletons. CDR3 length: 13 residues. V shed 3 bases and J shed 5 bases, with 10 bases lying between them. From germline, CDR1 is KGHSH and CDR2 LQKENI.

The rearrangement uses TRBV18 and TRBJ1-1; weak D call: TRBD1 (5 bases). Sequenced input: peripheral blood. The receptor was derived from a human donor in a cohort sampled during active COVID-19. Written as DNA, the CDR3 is TGTGCCAGCTCACCGTTCGGGGGAACTGAAGCTTTCTTT. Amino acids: CASSPFGGTEAFF.